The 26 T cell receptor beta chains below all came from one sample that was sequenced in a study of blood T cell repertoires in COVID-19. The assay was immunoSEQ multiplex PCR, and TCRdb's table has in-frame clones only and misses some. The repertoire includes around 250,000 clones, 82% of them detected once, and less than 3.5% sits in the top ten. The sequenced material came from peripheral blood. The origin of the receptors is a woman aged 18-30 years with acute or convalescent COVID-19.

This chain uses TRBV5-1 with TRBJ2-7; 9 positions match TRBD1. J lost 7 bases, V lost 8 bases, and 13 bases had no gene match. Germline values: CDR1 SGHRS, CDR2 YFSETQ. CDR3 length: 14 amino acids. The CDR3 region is CASSTGTGSEEQYF. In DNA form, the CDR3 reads TGCGCCAGTTCAACCGGGACAGGGAGCGAAGAGCAGTACTTC.

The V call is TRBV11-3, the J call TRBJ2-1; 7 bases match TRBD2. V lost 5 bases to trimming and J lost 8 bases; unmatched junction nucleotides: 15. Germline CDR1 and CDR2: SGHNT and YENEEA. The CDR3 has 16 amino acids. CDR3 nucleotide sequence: TGTGCCAGCAGCGGGGGAGGGGCAACCCCCTGGGATGAGCAGTTCTTC. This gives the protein CASSGGGATPWDEQFF.

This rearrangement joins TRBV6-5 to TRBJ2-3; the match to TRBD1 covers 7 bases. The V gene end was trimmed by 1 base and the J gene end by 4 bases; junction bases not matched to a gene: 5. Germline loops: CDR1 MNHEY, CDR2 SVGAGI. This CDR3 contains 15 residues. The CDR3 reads CASSYFGQEADTQYF. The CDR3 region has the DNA TGTGCCAGCAGTTACTTCGGACAGGAGGCAGATACGCAGTATTTT.

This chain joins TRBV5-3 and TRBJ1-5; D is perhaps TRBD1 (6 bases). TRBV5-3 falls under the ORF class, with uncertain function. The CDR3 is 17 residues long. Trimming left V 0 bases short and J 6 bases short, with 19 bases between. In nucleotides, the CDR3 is TGTGCCAGAAGCTTGGACACGAGGACAGAAAGGCGTCAGCCCCAGCATTTT. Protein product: CARSLDTRTERRQPQHF.

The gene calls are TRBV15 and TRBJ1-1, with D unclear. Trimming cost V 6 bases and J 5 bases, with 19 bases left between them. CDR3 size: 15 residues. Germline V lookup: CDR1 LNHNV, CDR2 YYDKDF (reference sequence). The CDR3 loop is CATSPLPFRGTEAFF. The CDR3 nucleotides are TGTGCCACCAGTCCTCTACCTTTTCGAGGGACTGAAGCTTTCTTT.

The CDR3 nucleotides read TGTGCCAGCAGTGACAGATTAACCCAGTACTTC. Residues: CASSDRLTQYF. The chain employs TRBV25-1 and TRBJ2-5; D gene ambiguous. This CDR3 comprises 11 residues. V dropped 3 bases and J dropped 8 bases, with 7 bases sitting between them. Per the germline V gene, CDR1 is MGHDK and CDR2 is SYGVNS.

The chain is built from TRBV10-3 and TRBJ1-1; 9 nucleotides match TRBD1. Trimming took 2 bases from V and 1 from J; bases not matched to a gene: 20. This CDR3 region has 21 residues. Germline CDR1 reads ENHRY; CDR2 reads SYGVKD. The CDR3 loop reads CAISEPWDRARPGKGNTEAFF. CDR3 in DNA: TGTGCCATCAGTGAGCCCTGGGACAGGGCTCGTCCTGGTAAAGGGAACACTGAAGCTTTCTTT.

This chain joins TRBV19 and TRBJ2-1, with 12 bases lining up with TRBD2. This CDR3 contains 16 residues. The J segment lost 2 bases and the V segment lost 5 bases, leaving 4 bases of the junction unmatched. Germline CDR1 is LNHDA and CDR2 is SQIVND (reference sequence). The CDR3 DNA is TGTGCCAGTAGTGCCCGACTAGCGGGAGCCTACAATGAGCAGTTCTTC. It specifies CASSARLAGAYNEQFF.

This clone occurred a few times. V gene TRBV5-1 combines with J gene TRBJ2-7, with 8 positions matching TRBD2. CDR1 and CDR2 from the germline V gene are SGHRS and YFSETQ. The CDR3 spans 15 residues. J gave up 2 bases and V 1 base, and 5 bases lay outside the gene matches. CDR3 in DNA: TGCGCCAGCAGCTTGTCTCCGGGAGGGCCCTACGAGCAGTACTTC. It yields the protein CASSLSPGGPYEQYF.

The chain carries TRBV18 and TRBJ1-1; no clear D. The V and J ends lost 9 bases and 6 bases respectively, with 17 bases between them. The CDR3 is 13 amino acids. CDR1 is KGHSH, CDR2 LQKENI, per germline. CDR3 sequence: CASRTLGRPEAFF. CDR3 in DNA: TGTGCCAGTCGCACCCTAGGGAGGCCTGAAGCTTTCTTT.

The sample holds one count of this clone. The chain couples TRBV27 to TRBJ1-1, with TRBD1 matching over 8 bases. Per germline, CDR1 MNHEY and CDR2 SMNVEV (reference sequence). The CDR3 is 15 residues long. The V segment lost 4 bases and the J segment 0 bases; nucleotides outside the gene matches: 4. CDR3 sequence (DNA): TGTGCCAGCAGTTCAAACAGGGGGGTGAACACTGAAGCTTTCTTT. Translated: CASSSNRGVNTEAFF.

This chain's CDR3 is CASSIPRSSYNEQFF. Here the CDR3 DNA reads TGTGCCAGTAGTATACCGCGGAGCTCCTACAATGAGCAGTTCTTC. This chain uses TRBV19 with TRBJ2-1, with D unclear. The germline V gene has CDR1 LNHDA and CDR2 SQIVND (reference sequence). The CDR3 runs to 15 residues. V was shortened by 2 bases and J by 0 bases, with 8 bases between the two germline ends.

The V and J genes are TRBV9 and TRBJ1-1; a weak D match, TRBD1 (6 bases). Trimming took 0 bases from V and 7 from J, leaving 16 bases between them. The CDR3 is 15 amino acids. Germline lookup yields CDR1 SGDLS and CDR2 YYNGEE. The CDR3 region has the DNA TGTGCCAGCAGCGTAGAGGGGGTACAGTCAATTGAAGCTTTCTTT. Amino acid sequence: CASSVEGVQSIEAFF.

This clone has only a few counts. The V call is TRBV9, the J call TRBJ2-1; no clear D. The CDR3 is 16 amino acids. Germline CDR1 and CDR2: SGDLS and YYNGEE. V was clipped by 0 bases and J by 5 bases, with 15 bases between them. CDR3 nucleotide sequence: TGTGCCAGCAGCGTAGTGGGCTCTCCACCTAACAATGAGCAGTTCTTC. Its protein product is CASSVVGSPPNNEQFF.

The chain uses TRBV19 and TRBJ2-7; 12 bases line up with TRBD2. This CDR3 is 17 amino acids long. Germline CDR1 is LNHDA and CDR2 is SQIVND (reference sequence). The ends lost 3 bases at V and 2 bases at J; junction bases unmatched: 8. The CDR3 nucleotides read TGTGCCAGTAGTATGTCCAGGACTAGCGGGATCACCTACGAGCAGTACTTC. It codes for CASSMSRTSGITYEQYF.

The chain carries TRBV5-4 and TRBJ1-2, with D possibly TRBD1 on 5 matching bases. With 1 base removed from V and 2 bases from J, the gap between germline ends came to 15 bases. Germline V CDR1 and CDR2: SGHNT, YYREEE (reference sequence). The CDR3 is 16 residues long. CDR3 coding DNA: TGTGCCAGCAGCTTGCCGGAGGGACTACTCAACTATGGCTACACCTTC. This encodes CASSLPEGLLNYGYTF.

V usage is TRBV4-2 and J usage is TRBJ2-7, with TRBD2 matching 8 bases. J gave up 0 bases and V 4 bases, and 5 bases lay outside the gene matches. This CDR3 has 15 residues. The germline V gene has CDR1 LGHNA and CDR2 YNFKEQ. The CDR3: CASSPLAGPSYEQYF. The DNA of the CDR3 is TGTGCCAGCAGCCCGTTAGCGGGACCCTCCTACGAGCAGTACTTC.

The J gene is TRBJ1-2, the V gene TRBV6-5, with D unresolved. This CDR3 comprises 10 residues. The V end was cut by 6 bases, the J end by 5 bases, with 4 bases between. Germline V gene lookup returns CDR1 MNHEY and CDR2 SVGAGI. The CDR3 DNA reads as TGTGCCAGCAGGGAGTATGGCTACACCTTC. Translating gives CASREYGYTF.

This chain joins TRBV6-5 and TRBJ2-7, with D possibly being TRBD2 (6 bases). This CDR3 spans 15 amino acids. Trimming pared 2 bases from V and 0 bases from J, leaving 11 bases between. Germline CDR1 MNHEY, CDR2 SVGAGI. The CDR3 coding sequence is TGTGCCAGCAGTTACGGGACTTTAGACTCCTACGAGCAGTACTTC. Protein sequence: CASSYGTLDSYEQYF.

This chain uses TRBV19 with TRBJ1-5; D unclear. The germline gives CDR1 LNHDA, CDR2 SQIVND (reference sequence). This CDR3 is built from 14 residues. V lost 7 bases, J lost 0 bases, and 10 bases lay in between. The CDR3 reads CASTPGNSNQPQHF. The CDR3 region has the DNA TGTGCCAGTACCCCCGGGAATAGCAATCAGCCCCAGCATTTT.

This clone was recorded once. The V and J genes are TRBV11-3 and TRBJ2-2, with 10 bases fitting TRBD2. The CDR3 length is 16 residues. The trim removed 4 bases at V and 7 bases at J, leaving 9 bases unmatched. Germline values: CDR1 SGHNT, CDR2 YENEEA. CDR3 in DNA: TGTGCCAGCAGCTCATATACTAGCGGGAAGGGCGGGGAGCTGTTTTTT. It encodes CASSSYTSGKGGELFF.

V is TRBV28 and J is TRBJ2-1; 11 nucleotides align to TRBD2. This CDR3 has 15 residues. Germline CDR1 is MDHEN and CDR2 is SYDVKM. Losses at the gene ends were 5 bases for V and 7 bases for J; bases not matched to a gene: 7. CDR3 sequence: CASSIQLAGVNEQFF. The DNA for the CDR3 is TGTGCCAGCAGTATACAACTAGCGGGAGTTAATGAGCAGTTCTTC.

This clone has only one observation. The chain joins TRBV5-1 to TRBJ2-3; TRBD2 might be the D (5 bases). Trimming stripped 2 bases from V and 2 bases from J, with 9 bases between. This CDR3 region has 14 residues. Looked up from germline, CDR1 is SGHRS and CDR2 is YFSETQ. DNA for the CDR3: TGCGCCAGCAGCTTTAGGACTGACACAGATACGCAGTATTTT. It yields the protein CASSFRTDTDTQYF.

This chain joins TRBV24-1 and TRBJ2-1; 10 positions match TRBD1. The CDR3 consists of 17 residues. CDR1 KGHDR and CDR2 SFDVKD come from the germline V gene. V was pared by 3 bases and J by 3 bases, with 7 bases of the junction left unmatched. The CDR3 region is CATSDPGTGALYNEQFF. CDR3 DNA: TGTGCCACCAGTGATCCCGGGACAGGGGCACTCTACAATGAGCAGTTCTTC.

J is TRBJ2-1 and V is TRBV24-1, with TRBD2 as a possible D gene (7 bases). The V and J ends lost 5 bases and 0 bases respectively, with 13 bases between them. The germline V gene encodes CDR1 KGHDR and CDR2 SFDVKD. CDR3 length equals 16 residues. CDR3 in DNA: TGTGCCACCAGTGTCGCCGGGGGGCGCTCCTACAATGAGCAGTTCTTC. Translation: CATSVAGGRSYNEQFF.

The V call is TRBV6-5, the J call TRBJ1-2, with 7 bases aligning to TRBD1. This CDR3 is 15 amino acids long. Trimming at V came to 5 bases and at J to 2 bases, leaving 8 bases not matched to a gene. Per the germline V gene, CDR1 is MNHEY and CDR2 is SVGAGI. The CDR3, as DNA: TGTGCCAGCAGTCCGGGCGAACAGGGGAACTATGGCTACACCTTC. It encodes CASSPGEQGNYGYTF.